The clone carrying this TCR beta chain was seen a few times. As yet, its antigen is unknown. Germline V gives CDR1 SEHNR, CDR2 FQNEAQ (reference sequence). V was cut by 8 bases and J by 2 bases, with 11 bases left in between. CDR3 length equals 13 residues. Primers used in a second PCR of roughly 7 to 12 cycles were a sample-barcoded 5' primer and a J-beta primer mix. TCRdb reprocessed the 5' RACE reads with MiXCR, giving one entry per CDR3 protein. The data contain over 950,000 distinct CDR3 sequences, about two fifths of them singletons. This sample was included in a study of blood T cells in healthy people across ages. Study-wide findings and caveats: Naive T cell percentage strongly correlated with TCR beta diversity.

The chain links TRBV7-9 to TRBJ2-3; tentative D call: TRBD1 (6 bases). The TCR originated in a man between 18 and 35 years old in good health. The source material was blood. The CDR3 here is CASRDTYTDTQYF. The CDR3 DNA reads as TGTGCCAGCCGGGACACTTACACAGATACGCAGTATTTT.